Shown below are 5 T cell receptor beta chains from a single sample sequenced in a study of graft-versus-host responses after intestinal transplantation. Here immunoSEQ multiplex PCR was the method, and the copy in TCRdb shows in-frame clones only, minus some. In the table there are about 86,000 clones, over 80% of which are singletons. Which antigens these TCRs recognize remains unknown. The sample in question was unstimulated CD8+ T cells sorted from spleen or lymph node cells, obtained before intestinal transplant. Source of these receptors: a human donor who received an intestinal transplant.

This chain joins TRBV2 and TRBJ2-3; TRBD2 aligns across 10 bases. The CDR3 sequence is 21 residues long. J gave up 4 bases and V 6 bases, and 25 bases lay outside the gene matches. From germline, CDR1 is SNHLY and CDR2 FYNNEI. In nucleotides, the CDR3 is TGTGCCAGCAGGCCCTATGGGGGGGCGCTCGATAAGCGGGAGGGCCCAGATACGCAGTATTTT. Protein sequence: CASRPYGGALDKREGPDTQYF. Variable domain in full (rest from reference TRBV2 and TRBJ2-3): EPEVTQTPSHQVTQMGQEVILRCVPISNHLYFYWYRQILGQKVEFLVSFYNNEISEKSEIFDDQFSVERPDGSNFTLKIRSTKLEDSAMYFCASRPYGGALDKREGPDTQYFGPGTRLTVL.

This chain joins TRBV19 and TRBJ1-4; 9 positions agree with TRBD1. The V gene's germline CDR1 is LNHDA and CDR2 SQIVND (reference sequence). J gave up 7 bases and V 5 bases, and 5 bases lay outside the gene matches. This CDR3 region has 14 residues. In DNA form, the CDR3 reads TGTGCCAGTAGTTTCGGGACAGGGTCTGAAAAACTGTTTTTT. Translated, it gives CASSFGTGSEKLFF. Complete variable domain (other parts from reference TRBV19 and TRBJ1-4): DGGITQSPKYLFRKEGQNVTLSCEQNLNHDAMYWYRQDPGQGLRLIYYSQIVNDFQKGDIAEGYSVSREKKESFPLTVTSAQKNPTAFYLCASSFGTGSEKLFFGSGTQLSVL.

This sequence joins TRBV2 and TRBJ1-3; the D gene is possibly TRBD1 (6 bases). Germline values: CDR1 SNHLY, CDR2 FYNNEI. Trimming shortened V by 1 base and J by 4 bases, and 14 bases separated the two germline ends. The CDR3 contains 16 residues. This CDR3 is CASSEEAGVAGNTIYF. For the CDR3, the DNA is TGTGCCAGCAGTGAAGAGGCAGGGGTAGCCGGAAACACCATATATTTT.

The chain uses TRBV6-5 and TRBJ2-5; D remains ambiguous. Looked up from germline, CDR1 is MNHEY and CDR2 is SVGAGI. Trimming shortened V by 10 bases and J by 1 base, and 4 bases separated the two germline ends. This CDR3 contains 10 residues. CDR3 DNA: TGTGCCACTGGCCAAGAGACCCAGTACTTC. Its translation: CATGQETQYF.

The genes are TRBV15 and TRBJ2-7; 11 bases map to TRBD1. This CDR3 region has 14 residues. V lost 5 bases and J lost 5; bases outside the gene matches: 5. Germline V gives CDR1 LNHNV, CDR2 YYDKDF (reference sequence). The CDR3 DNA reads TGTGCCACCAGCCCGGGACAGGGGGTTAACGAGCAGTACTTC. It yields the protein CATSPGQGVNEQYF.